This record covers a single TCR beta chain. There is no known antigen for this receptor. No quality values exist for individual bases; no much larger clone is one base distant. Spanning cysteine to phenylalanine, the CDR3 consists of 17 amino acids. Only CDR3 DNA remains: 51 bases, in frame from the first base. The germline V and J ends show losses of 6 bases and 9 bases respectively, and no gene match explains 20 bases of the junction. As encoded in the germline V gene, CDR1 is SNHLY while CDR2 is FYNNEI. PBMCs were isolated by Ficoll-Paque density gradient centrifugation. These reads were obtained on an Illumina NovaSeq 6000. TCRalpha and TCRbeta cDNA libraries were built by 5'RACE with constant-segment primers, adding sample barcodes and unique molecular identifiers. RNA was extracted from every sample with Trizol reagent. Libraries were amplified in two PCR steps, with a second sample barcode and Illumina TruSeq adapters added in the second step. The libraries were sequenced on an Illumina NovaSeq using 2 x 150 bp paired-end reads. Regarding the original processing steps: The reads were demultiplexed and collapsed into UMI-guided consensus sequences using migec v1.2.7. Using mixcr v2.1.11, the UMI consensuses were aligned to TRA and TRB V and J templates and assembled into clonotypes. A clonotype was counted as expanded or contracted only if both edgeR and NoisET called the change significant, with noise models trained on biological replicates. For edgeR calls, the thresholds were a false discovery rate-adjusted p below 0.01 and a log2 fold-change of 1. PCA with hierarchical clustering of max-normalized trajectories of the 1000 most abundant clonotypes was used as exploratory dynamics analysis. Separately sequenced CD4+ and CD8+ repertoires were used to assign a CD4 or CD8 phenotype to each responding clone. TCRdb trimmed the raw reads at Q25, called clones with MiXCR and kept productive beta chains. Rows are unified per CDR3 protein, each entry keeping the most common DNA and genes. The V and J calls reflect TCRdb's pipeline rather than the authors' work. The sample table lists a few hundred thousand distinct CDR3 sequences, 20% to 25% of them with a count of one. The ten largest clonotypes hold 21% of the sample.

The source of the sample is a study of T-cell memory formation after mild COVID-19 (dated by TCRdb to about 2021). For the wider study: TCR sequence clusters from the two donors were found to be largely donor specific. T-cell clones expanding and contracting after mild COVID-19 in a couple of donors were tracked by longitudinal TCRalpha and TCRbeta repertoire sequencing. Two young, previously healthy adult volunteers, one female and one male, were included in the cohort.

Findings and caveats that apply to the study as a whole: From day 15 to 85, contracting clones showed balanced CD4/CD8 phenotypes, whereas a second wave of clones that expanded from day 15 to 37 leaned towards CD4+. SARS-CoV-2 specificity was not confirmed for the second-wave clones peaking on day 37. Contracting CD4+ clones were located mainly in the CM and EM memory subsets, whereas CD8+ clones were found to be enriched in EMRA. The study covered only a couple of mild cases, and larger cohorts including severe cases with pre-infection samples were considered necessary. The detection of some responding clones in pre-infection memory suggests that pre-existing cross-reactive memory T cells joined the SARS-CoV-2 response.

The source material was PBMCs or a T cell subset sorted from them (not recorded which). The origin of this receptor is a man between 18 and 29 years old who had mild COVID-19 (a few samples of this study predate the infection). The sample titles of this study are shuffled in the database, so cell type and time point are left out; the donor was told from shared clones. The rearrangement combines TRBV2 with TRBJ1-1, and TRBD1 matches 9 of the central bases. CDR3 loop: CASRTGTGNFLLQKAFF. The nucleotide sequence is TGTGCCAGCAGGACCGGGACAGGGAATTTTCTTCTCCAAAAAGCTTTCTTT.